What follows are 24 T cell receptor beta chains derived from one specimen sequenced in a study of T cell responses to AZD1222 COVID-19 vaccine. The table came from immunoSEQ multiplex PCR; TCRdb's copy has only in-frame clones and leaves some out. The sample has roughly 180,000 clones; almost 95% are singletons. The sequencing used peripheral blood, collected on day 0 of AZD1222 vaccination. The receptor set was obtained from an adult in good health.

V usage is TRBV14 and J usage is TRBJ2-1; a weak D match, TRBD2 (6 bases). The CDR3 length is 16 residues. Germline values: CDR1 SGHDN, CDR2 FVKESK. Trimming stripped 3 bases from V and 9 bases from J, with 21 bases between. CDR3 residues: CASSQYRGESGSEQFF. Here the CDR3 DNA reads TGTGCCAGCAGCCAGTACCGGGGAGAATCCGGGAGTGAGCAGTTCTTC.

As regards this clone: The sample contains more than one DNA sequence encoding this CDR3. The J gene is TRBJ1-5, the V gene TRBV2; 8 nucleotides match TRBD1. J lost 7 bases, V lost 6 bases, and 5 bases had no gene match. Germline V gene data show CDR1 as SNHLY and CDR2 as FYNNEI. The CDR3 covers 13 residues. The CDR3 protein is CASRRQGNQPQHF. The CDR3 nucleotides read TGTGCCAGCAGAAGACAGGGGAACCAGCCCCAGCATTTT.

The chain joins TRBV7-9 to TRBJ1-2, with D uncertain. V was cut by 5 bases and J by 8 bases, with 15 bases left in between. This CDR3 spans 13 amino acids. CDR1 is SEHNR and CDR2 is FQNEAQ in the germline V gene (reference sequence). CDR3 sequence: CASSTARGHGYTF. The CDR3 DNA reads TGTGCCAGCAGCACTGCGCGGGGTCACGGCTACACCTTC.

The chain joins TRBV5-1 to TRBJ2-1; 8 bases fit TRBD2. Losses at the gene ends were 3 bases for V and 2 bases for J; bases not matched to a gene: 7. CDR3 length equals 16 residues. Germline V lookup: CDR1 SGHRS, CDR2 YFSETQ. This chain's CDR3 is CASSSQAGVPYNEQFF. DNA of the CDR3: TGCGCCAGCAGCTCTCAAGCGGGAGTGCCCTACAATGAGCAGTTCTTC.

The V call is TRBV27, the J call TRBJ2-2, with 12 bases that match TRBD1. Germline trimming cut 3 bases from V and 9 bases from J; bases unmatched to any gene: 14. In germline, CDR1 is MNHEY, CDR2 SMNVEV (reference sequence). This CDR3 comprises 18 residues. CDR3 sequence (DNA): TGTGCCAGCAGTTTGCACCCTCCGGGACAGGGGGCGATCCGGGAGCTGTTTTTT. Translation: CASSLHPPGQGAIRELFF.

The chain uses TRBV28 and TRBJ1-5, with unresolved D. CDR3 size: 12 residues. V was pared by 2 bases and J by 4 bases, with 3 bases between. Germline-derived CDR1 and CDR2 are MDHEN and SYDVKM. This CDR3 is CASSLQNQPQHF. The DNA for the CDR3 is TGTGCCAGCAGTTTACAAAATCAGCCCCAGCATTTT. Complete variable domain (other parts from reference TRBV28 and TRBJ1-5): DVKVTQSSRYLVKRTGEKVFLECVQDMDHENMFWYRQDPGLGLRLIYFSYDVKMKEKGDIPEGYSVSREKKERFSLILESASTNQTSMYLCASSLQNQPQHFGDGTRLSIL.

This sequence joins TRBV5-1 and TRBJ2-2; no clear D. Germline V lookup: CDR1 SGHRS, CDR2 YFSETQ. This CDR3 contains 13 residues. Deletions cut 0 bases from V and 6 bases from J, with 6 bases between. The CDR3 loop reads CASSLAAPGELFF. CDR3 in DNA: TGCGCCAGCAGCTTGGCCGCTCCCGGGGAGCTGTTTTTT.

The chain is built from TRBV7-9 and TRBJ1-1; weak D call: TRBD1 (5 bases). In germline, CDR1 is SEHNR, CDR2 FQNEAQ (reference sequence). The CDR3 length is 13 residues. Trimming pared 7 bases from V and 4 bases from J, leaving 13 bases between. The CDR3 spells CASKPEGSTEAFF. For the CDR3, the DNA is TGTGCCAGCAAACCGGAGGGGTCCACTGAAGCTTTCTTT.

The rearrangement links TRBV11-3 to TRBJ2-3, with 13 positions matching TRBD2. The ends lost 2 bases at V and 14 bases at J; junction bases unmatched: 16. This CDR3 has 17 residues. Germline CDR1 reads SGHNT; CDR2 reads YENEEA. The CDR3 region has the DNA TGTGCCAGCAGCTTATCTTTGGCTCTCGGACTAGCGGGAGAAGTGTATTTT. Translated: CASSLSLALGLAGEVYF.

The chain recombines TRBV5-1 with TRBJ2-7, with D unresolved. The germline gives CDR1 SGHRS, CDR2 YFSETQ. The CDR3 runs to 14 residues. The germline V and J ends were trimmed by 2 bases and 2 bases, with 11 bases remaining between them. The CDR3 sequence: CASSFQEYTYEQYF. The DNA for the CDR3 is TGCGCCAGCAGCTTCCAGGAGTATACCTACGAGCAGTACTTC. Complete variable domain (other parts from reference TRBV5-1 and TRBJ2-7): KAGVTQTPRYLIKTRGQQVTLSCSPISGHRSVSWYQQTPGQGLQFLFEYFSETQRNKGNFPGRFSGRQFSNSRSEMNVSTLELGDSALYLCASSFQEYTYEQYFGPGTRLTVT.

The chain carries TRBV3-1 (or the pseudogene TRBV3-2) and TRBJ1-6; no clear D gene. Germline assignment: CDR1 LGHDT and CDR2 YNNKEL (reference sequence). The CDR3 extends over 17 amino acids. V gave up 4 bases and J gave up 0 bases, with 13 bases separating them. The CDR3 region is CASSLGPKSSYNSPLHF. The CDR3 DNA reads TGTGCCAGCAGCCTGGGCCCTAAAAGCTCCTATAATTCACCCCTCCACTTT.

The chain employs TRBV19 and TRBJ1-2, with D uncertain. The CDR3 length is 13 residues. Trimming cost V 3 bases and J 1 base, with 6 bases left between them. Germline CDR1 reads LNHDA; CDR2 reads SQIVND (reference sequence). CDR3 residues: CASSIRSNYGYTF. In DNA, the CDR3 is TGTGCCAGTAGTATCCGCAGTAACTATGGCTACACCTTC.

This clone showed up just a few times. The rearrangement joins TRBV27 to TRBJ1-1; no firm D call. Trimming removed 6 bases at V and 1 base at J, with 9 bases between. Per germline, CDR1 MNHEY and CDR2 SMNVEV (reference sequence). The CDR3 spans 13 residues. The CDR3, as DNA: TGTGCCAGCAGACCGTATGGGAACACTGAAGCTTTCTTT. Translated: CASRPYGNTEAFF.

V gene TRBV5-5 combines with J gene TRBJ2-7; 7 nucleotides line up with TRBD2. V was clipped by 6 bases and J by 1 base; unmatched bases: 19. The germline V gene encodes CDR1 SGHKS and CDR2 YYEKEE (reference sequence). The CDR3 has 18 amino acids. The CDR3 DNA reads TGTGCCAGCATCTGGGAGGGGACCCTGGCGGGTCCTTCCTACGAGCAGTACTTC. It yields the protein CASIWEGTLAGPSYEQYF.

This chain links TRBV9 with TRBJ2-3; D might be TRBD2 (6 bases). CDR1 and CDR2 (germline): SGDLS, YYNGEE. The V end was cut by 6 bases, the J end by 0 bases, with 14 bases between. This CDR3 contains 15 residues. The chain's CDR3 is CASNPGGESTDTQYF. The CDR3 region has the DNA TGTGCCAGCAACCCCGGAGGGGAGAGCACAGATACGCAGTATTTT.

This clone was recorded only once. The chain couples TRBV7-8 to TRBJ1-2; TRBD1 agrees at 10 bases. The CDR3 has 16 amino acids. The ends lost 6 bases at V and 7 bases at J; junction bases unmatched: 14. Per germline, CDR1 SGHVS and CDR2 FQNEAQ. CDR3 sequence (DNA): TGTGCCAGCAGTTCGGGGGAGGGACAGGGGAGATCTGGCTACACCTTC. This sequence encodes CASSSGEGQGRSGYTF.

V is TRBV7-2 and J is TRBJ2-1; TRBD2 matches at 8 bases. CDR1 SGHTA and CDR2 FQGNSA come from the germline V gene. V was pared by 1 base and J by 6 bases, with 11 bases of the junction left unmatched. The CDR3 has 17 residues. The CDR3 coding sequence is TGTGCCAGCAGCTTAGGTCCGAGGGTAGCGGGGCGCAATGAGCAGTTCTTC. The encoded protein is CASSLGPRVAGRNEQFF.

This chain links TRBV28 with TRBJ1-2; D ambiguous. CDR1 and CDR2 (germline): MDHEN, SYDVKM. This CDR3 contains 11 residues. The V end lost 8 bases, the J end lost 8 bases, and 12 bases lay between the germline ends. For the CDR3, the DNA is TGTGCCAGCGGGGAGTTCCGGGGCTACACCTTC. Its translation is CASGEFRGYTF.

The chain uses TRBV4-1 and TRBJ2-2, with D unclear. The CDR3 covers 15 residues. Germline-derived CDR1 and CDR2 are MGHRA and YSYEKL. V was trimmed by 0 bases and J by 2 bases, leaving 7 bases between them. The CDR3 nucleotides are TGCGCCAGCAGCCAAGAGCCCACCAACACCGGGGAGCTGTTTTTT. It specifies CASSQEPTNTGELFF.

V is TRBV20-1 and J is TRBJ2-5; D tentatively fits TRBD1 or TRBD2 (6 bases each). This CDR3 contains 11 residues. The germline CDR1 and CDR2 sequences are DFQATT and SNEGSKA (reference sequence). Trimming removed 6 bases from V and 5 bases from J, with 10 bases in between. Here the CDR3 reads CSAVGGETQYF. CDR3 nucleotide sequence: TGCAGTGCCGTAGGGGGGGAGACCCAGTACTTC.

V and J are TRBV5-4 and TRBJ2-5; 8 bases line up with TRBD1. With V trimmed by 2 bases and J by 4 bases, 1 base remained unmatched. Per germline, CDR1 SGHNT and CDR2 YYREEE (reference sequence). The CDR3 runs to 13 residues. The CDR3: CASSFRGRETQYF. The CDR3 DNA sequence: TGTGCCAGCAGCTTCAGGGGGCGAGAGACCCAGTACTTC.

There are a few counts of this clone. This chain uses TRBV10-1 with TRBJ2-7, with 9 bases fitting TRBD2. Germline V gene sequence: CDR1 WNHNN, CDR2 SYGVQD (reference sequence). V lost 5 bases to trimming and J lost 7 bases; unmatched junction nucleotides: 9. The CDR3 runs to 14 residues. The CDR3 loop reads CASSPLREGGEQYF. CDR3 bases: TGCGCCAGCAGTCCCTTGCGGGAGGGCGGAGAGCAGTACTTC.

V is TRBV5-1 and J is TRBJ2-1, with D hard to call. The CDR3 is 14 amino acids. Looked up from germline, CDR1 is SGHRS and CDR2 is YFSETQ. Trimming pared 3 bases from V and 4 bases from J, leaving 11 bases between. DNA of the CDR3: TGCGCCAGCAGCTCCGGCAGGAAGTACAATGAGCAGTTCTTC. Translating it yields CASSSGRKYNEQFF.

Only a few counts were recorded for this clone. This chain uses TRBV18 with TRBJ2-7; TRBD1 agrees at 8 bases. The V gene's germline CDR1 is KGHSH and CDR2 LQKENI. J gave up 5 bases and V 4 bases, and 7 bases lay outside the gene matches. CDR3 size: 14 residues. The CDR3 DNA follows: TGTGCCAGCTCACTTTACAGGGGGAGCGACGAGCAGTACTTC. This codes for CASSLYRGSDEQYF. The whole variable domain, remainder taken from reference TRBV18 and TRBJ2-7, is NAGVMQNPRHLVRRRGQEARLRCSPMKGHSHVYWYRQLPEEGLKFMVYLQKENIIDESGMPKERFSAEFPKEGPSILRIQQVVRGDSAAYFCASSLYRGSDEQYFGPGTRLTVT.